The 22 T cell receptor beta chains below come from one sample, sequenced in a study of blood T cell repertoires in COVID-19. TCRdb keeps only in-frame clones here, not all; method: immunoSEQ multiplex PCR. The repertoire includes more than 110,000 clones, roughly 84% of them detected once, and less than 4% sits in the top ten. The source material was peripheral blood. The receptors stem from a woman aged 55-70 years with acute or convalescent COVID-19.

The V and J genes are TRBV6-1 and TRBJ1-6; D gene ambiguous. This CDR3 contains 15 residues. V was clipped by 2 bases and J by 7 bases, with 12 bases between them. Germline V gives CDR1 MNHNS, CDR2 SASEGT. CDR3 region: CASSELQGRNSPLHF. Here the CDR3 DNA reads TGTGCCAGCAGTGAACTTCAAGGGAGAAATTCACCCCTCCACTTT.

This chain uses TRBV4-3 with TRBJ2-7; 10 bases agree with TRBD2. V shed 2 bases and J 4 bases; nucleotides not matched to a gene: 11. The CDR3 is 17 amino acids. Germline V gene lookup returns CDR1 LGHNA and CDR2 YSLEER. CDR3 in DNA: TGCGCCAGCAGCCAAAACGCACCTCTAGCGGGGGCATACGAGCAGTACTTC. This codes for CASSQNAPLAGAYEQYF.

The CDR3 DNA sequence: TGTGCCACCAGTGGCGACAGCTACAATCAGCCCCAGCATTTT. Translating gives CATSGDSYNQPQHF. The gene calls are TRBV24-1 and TRBJ1-5, with a tentative D call TRBD1 (5 bases). Trimming took off 5 bases at V and 3 bases at J, with 10 bases between the two ends. This CDR3 spans 14 amino acids. The V gene's germline CDR1 is KGHDR and CDR2 SFDVKD.

The gene calls are TRBV2 and TRBJ2-7; a weak D match, TRBD2 (5 bases). The V gene lost 1 base and the J gene lost 4 bases, with 11 bases spanning the gap. The CDR3 runs to 14 residues. Looked up from germline, CDR1 is SNHLY and CDR2 is FYNNEI. CDR3 nucleotide sequence: TGTGCCAGCAGTGAAGTCCGCCGGGGTTACGAGCAGTACTTC. As protein: CASSEVRRGYEQYF.

The chain employs TRBV21-1 and TRBJ2-3; no check of the table's D call, TRBD2, against the DNA was made. TRBV21-1 is deemed a pseudogene. This CDR3 region has 19 residues. The CDR3 sequence is CASRLATGTSGRNSDTQYF. CDR3 nucleotides: TGTGCCAGCAGGCTAGCTACCGGGACTAGCGGGAGAAATTCAGATACGCAGTATTTT.

The CDR3 DNA sequence: TGTGCCAGCAGACGACAGGACCCGAACACCGGGGAGCTGTTTTTT. It codes for CASRRQDPNTGELFF. The chain recombines TRBV6-5 with TRBJ2-2; D is perhaps TRBD1 (6 bases). The CDR3 is made up of 15 amino acids. Germline loops: CDR1 MNHEY, CDR2 SVGAGI. With 6 bases removed from V and 0 bases from J, the gap between germline ends came to 11 bases.

This sequence joins TRBV28 and TRBJ2-7, with TRBD2 identical over 8 bases. V dropped 5 bases and J dropped 2; count of bases not matched to a gene: 8. Germline CDR1 MDHEN, CDR2 SYDVKM. This CDR3 comprises 15 residues. The CDR3 here is CASSKPGRGTYEQYF. CDR3 nucleotides: TGTGCCAGCAGTAAGCCCGGGAGGGGAACCTACGAGCAGTACTTC.

The chain has TRBV7-8 and TRBJ1-4; D unresolved. The CDR3 spans 15 residues. V lost 4 bases and J lost 4, with 13 bases in between. CDR1 and CDR2 (germline): SGHVS, FQNEAQ. The DNA of the CDR3 is TGTGCCAGCAGCTCGGGAAACTTGGGTAATGAAAAACTGTTTTTT. Its translation is CASSSGNLGNEKLFF.

This clone was picked up a small number of times. The rearrangement links TRBV11-2 to TRBJ1-3; 7 nucleotides line up with TRBD1. The V segment lost 6 bases and the J segment 8 bases; nucleotides outside the gene matches: 13. The CDR3 is made up of 15 amino acids. Germline CDR1 is SGHAT and CDR2 is FQNNGV. CDR3 loop: CASSHGQAGGDTIYF. CDR3 bases: TGTGCCAGCAGTCACGGACAGGCCGGCGGGGACACCATATATTTT. Full variable domain (remainder filled in from reference TRBV11-2 and TRBJ1-3): EAGVAQSPRYKIIEKRQSVAFWCNPISGHATLYWYQQILGQGPKLLIQFQNNGVVDDSQLPKDRFSAERLKGVDSTLKIQPAKLEDSAVYLCASSHGQAGGDTIYFGEGSWLTVV.

The rearrangement joins TRBV11-2 to TRBJ2-1, with TRBD2 matching over 9 bases. V lost 2 bases to trimming and J lost 5 bases; unmatched junction nucleotides: 7. The length of the CDR3 is 16 residues. Germline-derived CDR1 and CDR2 are SGHAT and FQNNGV. Written as DNA, the CDR3 is TGTGCCAGCAGCTTACGAGCGGGGGGACGGAACAATGAGCAGTTCTTC. It yields the protein CASSLRAGGRNNEQFF.

The V and J genes are TRBV5-4 and TRBJ1-2, with 9 bases that match TRBD1. With 9 bases clipped from V and 0 bases from J, the junction kept 9 bases outside the gene matches. Germline V gene sequence: CDR1 SGHNT, CDR2 YYREEE (reference sequence). The CDR3 is 15 residues long. The chain's CDR3 is CAIGQGISANYGYTF. Written as DNA, the CDR3 is TGTGCCATCGGACAGGGGATCTCAGCTAACTATGGCTACACCTTC.

This clone was recorded a few times. The chain combines TRBV29-1 with TRBJ2-1, with a possible D match to TRBD2 (5 bases). The V gene lost 4 bases and the J gene lost 3 bases, with 10 bases spanning the gap. Germline loops: CDR1 SQVTM, CDR2 ANQGSEA. The CDR3 has 13 amino acids. Here the CDR3 reads CSVGVGNYNEQFF. CDR3 coding DNA: TGCAGCGTTGGAGTCGGGAACTACAATGAGCAGTTCTTC.

The chain combines TRBV13 with TRBJ2-1; 8 positions match TRBD2. The CDR3 extends over 16 amino acids. The V gene's germline CDR1 is PRHDT and CDR2 FYEKMQ (reference sequence). V lost 2 bases to trimming and J lost 7 bases; unmatched junction nucleotides: 10. CDR3 in amino acids: CASSLLAGSGLNEQFF. The CDR3 bases are TGTGCCAGCAGCTTATTAGCGGGGAGTGGGCTAAATGAGCAGTTCTTC. The complete variable domain, with remaining parts taken from reference TRBV13 and TRBJ2-1, reads AAGVIQSPRHLIKEKRETATLKCYPIPRHDTVYWYQQGPGQDPQFLISFYEKMQSDKGSIPDRFSAQQFSDYHSELNMSSLELGDSALYFCASSLLAGSGLNEQFFGPGTRLTVL.

This chain uses TRBV28 with TRBJ2-2; unclear D gene. V shed 7 bases and J shed 1 base, with 4 bases lying between them. This CDR3 spans 12 amino acids. The germline gives CDR1 MDHEN, CDR2 SYDVKM. The CDR3 sequence: CASKLNTGELFF. The DNA for the CDR3 is TGTGCCAGCAAACTGAACACCGGGGAGCTGTTTTTT.

This clone was found a few times. This chain joins TRBV5-4 and TRBJ2-7; TRBD2 matches at 8 bases. In germline, CDR1 is SGHNT, CDR2 YYREEE (reference sequence). The CDR3 sequence is 16 residues long. V was pared by 1 base and J by 3 bases, with 9 bases of the junction left unmatched. The CDR3 loop is CASSLLSGSRNYEQYF. The DNA for the CDR3 is TGTGCCAGCAGCTTGCTAAGCGGGAGTAGGAACTACGAGCAGTACTTC.

The V and J genes are TRBV6-5 and TRBJ1-1, with unresolved D. The CDR3 is 15 amino acids. CDR1 is MNHEY, CDR2 SVGAGI, per germline. V dropped 0 bases and J dropped 1 base, with 9 bases sitting between them. The CDR3 region has the DNA TGTGCCAGCAGTTACTCGTCGGCGGGGAACACTGAAGCTTTCTTT. It codes for CASSYSSAGNTEAFF.

This chain uses TRBV5-1 with TRBJ2-5, with D perhaps matching TRBD1 (6 bases). V was trimmed by 0 bases and J by 5 bases, leaving 11 bases between them. This CDR3 comprises 14 residues. Per the germline V gene, CDR1 is SGHRS and CDR2 is YFSETQ. The CDR3 nucleotides are TGCGCCAGCAGCTTGGGAACAGGGCTTGAGACCCAGTACTTC. It translates to CASSLGTGLETQYF. Looking up the rest from reference TRBV5-1 and TRBJ2-5 gives the full variable domain: KAGVTQTPRYLIKTRGQQVTLSCSPISGHRSVSWYQQTPGQGLQFLFEYFSETQRNKGNFPGRFSGRQFSNSRSEMNVSTLELGDSALYLCASSLGTGLETQYFGPGTRLLVL.

The J gene is TRBJ2-2, the V gene TRBV30; TRBD2 aligns across 12 bases. Germline CDR1 GTSNPN, CDR2 SVGIG (reference sequence). V was pared by 1 base and J by 5 bases, with 2 bases of the junction left unmatched. CDR3 length: 15 residues. CDR3 DNA sequence: TGTGCCTGGAGTGGACTAGCGGGAGCTACCGGGGAGCTGTTTTTT. It codes for CAWSGLAGATGELFF.

The V gene is TRBV3-1 (or the pseudogene TRBV3-2), the J gene TRBJ1-6; perhaps TRBD1 as D (5 bases). The CDR3 has 16 amino acids. From germline, CDR1 is LGHDT and CDR2 YNNKEL (reference sequence). Between the trimmed V and J ends, which lost 0 bases and 7 bases, there was a span of 13 bases. Here the CDR3 reads CASSQDGLRVNSPLHF. The DNA of the CDR3 is TGTGCCAGCAGCCAAGATGGGCTCAGGGTGAATTCACCCCTCCACTTT.

V is TRBV3-1 (or the pseudogene TRBV3-2) and J is TRBJ1-6; a weak D match, TRBD1 (6 bases). V was pared by 6 bases and J by 6 bases, with 12 bases between. There are 14 residues in the CDR3. CDR1 and CDR2 from the germline V gene are LGHDT and YNNKEL (reference sequence). The CDR3 bases are TGTGCCAGCAGTTATTTACAGGGTAATTCACCCCTCCACTTT. Translating it yields CASSYLQGNSPLHF.

This chain links TRBV5-1 with TRBJ2-5; 7 bases map to TRBD1. The V gene end was trimmed by 4 bases and the J gene end by 1 base; junction bases not matched to a gene: 4. The germline V gene encodes CDR1 SGHRS and CDR2 YFSETQ. The CDR3 runs to 14 residues. The CDR3: CASSVRDSQETQYF. CDR3 bases: TGCGCCAGCAGCGTCCGGGACAGCCAAGAGACCCAGTACTTC.

Many counts were recorded for this clone. J is TRBJ1-4 and V is TRBV2, with D maybe TRBD1 (6 bases). V shed 10 bases and J shed 8 bases, with 20 bases lying between them. The CDR3 loop spans 14 amino acids. CDR1 SNHLY and CDR2 FYNNEI come from the germline V gene. CDR3: CATRNRVGDEKLFF. The DNA of the CDR3 is TGTGCCACTCGAAACAGGGTGGGAGACGAAAAACTGTTTTTT.